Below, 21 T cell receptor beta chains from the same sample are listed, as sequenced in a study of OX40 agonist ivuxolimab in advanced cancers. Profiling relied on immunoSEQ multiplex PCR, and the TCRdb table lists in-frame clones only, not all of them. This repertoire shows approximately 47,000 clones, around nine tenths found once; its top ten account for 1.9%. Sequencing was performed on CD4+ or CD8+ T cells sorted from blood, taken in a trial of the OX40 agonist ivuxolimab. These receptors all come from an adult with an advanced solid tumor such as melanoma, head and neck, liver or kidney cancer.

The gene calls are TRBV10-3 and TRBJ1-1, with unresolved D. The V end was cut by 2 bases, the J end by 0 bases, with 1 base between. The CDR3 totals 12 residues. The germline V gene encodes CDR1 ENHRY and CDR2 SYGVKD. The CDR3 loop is CAISELNTEAFF. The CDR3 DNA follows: TGTGCCATCAGTGAGCTGAACACTGAAGCTTTCTTT.

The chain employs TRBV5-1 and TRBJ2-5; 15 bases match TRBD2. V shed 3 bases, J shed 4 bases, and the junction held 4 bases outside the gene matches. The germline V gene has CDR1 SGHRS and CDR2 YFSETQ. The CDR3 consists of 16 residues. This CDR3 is CASSSWTSGGVETQYF. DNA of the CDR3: TGCGCCAGCAGCTCCTGGACTAGCGGGGGGGTAGAGACCCAGTACTTC. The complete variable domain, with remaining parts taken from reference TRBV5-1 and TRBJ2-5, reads KAGVTQTPRYLIKTRGQQVTLSCSPISGHRSVSWYQQTPGQGLQFLFEYFSETQRNKGNFPGRFSGRQFSNSRSEMNVSTLELGDSALYLCASSSWTSGGVETQYFGPGTRLLVL.

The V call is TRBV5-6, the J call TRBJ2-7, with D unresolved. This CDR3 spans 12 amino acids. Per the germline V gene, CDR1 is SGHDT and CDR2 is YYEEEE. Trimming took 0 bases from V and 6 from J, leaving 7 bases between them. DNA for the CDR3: TGTGCCAGCAGCTTGGAACATGCCGAGCAGTACTTC. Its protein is CASSLEHAEQYF.

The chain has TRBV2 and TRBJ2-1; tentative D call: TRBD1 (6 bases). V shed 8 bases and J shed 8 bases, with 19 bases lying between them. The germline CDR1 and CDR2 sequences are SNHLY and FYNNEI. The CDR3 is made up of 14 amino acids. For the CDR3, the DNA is TGTGCCAGCCACCGGGACAACGTTAAGGATGAGCAGTTCTTC. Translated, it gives CASHRDNVKDEQFF. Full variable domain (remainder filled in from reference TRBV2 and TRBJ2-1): EPEVTQTPSHQVTQMGQEVILRCVPISNHLYFYWYRQILGQKVEFLVSFYNNEISEKSEIFDDQFSVERPDGSNFTLKIRSTKLEDSAMYFCASHRDNVKDEQFFGPGTRLTVL.

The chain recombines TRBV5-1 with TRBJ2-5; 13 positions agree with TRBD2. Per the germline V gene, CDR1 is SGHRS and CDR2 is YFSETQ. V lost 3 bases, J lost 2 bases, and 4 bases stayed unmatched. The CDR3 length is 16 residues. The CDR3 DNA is TGCGCCAGCAGCTCACTAGCGGGAGGGACTCAAGAGACCCAGTACTTC. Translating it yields CASSSLAGGTQETQYF.

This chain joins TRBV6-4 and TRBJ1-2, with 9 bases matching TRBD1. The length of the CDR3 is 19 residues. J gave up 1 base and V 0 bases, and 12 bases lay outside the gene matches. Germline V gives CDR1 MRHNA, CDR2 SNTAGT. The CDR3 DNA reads TGTGCCAGCAGTGACTCGAGTTTAGGGACAGGGCCATTTAACTATGGCTACACCTTC. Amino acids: CASSDSSLGTGPFNYGYTF.

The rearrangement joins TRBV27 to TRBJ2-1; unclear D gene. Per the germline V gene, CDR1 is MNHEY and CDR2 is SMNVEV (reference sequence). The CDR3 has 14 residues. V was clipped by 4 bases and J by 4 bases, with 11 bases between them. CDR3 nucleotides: TGTGCCAGCAGTTCCGCCTTAGGGTACAATGAGCAGTTCTTC. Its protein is CASSSALGYNEQFF.

The CDR3 sequence is CASSQVGTGLDTQYF. The CDR3 DNA sequence: TGCGCCAGCAGCCAAGTGGGGACAGGTTTAGATACGCAGTATTTT. The chain uses TRBV4-1 and TRBJ2-3, with TRBD1 matching over 8 bases. V dropped 1 base and J dropped 5; count of bases not matched to a gene: 5. Germline V CDR1 and CDR2: MGHRA, YSYEKL. The CDR3 loop spans 15 amino acids.

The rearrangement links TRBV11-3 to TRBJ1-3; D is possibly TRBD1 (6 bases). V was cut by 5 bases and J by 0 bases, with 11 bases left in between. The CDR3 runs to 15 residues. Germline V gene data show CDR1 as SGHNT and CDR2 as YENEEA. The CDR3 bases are TGTGCCAGCAGCCCGGGGGCGAGCTCTGGAAACACCATATATTTT. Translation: CASSPGASSGNTIYF.

CDR3 loop: CAWGTTDYEQYF. In DNA, the CDR3 is TGTGCCTGGGGGACAACAGACTACGAGCAGTACTTC. This rearrangement joins TRBV30 to TRBJ2-7, with D tentatively TRBD1 (6 bases). Germline CDR1 is GTSNPN and CDR2 is SVGIG (reference sequence). Trimming left V 5 bases short and J 3 bases short, with 11 bases between. The CDR3 runs 12 residues.

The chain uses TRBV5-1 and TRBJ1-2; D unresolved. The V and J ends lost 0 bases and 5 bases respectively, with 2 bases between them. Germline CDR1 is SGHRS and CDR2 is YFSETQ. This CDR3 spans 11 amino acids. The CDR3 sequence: CASSLGYGYTF. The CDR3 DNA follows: TGCGCCAGCAGCTTGGGTTATGGCTACACCTTC.

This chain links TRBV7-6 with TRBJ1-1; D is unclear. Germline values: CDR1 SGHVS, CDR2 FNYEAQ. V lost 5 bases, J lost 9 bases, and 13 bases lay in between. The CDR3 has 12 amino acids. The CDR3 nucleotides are TGTGCCAGCAGCCTGGGGTTACGGAAAGCTTTCTTT. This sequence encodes CASSLGLRKAFF.

In nucleotides, the CDR3 is TGTGCCAGCAGCTTAGGGCTTAACGGAGAGACCCAGTACTTC. Protein: CASSLGLNGETQYF. This chain uses TRBV11-2 with TRBJ2-5; D remains ambiguous. The V gene lost 1 base and the J gene lost 4 bases, with 10 bases spanning the gap. This CDR3 region has 14 residues. CDR1 and CDR2 (germline): SGHAT, FQNNGV. Looking up the rest from reference TRBV11-2 and TRBJ2-5 gives the full variable domain: EAGVAQSPRYKIIEKRQSVAFWCNPISGHATLYWYQQILGQGPKLLIQFQNNGVVDDSQLPKDRFSAERLKGVDSTLKIQPAKLEDSAVYLCASSLGLNGETQYFGPGTRLLVL.

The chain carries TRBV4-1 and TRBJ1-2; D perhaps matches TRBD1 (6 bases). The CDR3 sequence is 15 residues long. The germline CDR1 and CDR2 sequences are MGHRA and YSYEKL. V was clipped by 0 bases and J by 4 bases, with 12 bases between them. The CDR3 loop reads CASSQENGQLYGYTF. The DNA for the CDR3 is TGCGCCAGCAGCCAAGAGAATGGACAGCTCTATGGCTACACCTTC.

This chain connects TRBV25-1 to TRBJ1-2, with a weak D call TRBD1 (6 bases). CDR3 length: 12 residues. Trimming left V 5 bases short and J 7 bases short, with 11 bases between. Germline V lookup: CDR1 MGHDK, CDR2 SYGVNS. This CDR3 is CASSPQGFGYTF. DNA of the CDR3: TGTGCCAGCAGTCCTCAGGGGTTTGGCTACACCTTC.

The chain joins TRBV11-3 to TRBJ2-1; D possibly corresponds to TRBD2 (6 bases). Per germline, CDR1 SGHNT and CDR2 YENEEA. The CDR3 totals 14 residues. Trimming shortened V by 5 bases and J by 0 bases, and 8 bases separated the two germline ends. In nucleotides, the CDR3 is TGTGCCAGCAGCCCCGGGGGCTCCTACAATGAGCAGTTCTTC. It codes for CASSPGGSYNEQFF.

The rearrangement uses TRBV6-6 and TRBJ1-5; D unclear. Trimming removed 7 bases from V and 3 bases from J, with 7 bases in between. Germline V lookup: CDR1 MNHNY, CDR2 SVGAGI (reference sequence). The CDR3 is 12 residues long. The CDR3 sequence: CASKAPNQPQHF. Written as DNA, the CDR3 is TGTGCCAGCAAGGCCCCCAATCAGCCCCAGCATTTT.

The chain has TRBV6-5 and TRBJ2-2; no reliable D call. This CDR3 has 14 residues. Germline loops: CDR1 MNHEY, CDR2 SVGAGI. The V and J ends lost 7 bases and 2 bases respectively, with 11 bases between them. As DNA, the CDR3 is TGTGCCAGCACCCCAAGTTACAACACCGGGGAGCTGTTTTTT. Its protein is CASTPSYNTGELFF.

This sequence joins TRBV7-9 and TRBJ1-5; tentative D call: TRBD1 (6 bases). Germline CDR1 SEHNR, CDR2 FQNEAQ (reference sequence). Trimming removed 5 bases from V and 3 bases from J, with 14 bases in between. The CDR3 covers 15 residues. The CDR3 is CASSPGGHLNQPQHF. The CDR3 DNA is TGTGCCAGCAGCCCTGGGGGACACCTCAATCAGCCCCAGCATTTT.

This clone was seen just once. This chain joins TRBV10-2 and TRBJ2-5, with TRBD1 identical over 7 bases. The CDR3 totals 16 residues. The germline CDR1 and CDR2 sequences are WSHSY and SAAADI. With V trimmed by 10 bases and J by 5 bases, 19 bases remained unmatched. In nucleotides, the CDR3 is TGCGCCACCAAACCTTTGGACACAGGGGTCGGGGAGACCCAGTACTTC. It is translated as CATKPLDTGVGETQYF.

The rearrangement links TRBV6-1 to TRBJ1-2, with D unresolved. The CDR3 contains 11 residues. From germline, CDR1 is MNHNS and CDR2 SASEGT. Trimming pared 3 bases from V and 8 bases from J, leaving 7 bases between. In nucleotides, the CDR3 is TGTGCCAGCAGTGACTCGGAGGGCTACACCTTC. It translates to CASSDSEGYTF.